These T cell receptor beta chains were read from a single sample in a study of cytomegalovirus exposure and HLA in healthy donors. Data came from immunoSEQ multiplex PCR; TCRdb stores just in-frame clones and leaves some out. Here the sample spans more than 140,000 clones, over 60% being singletons. The sample consisted of PBMCs. Receptors were obtained from a young woman in good health and CMV-seropositive. Both conserved end residues are part of each CDR3. The D gene is left open where the match is weak. Rows may omit the clone size; those that give it use once, few, many or a size class.

size,D,J,V,CDR3,DNA
.,TRBD1,TRBJ1-6,TRBV5-5,CASSLARGTGMSSYNSPLHF,TGTGCCAGCAGCTTGGCCAGGGGGACGGGGATGAGCTCCTATAATTCACCCCTCCACTTT
.,TRBD2,TRBJ2-7,TRBV2,CASSASLAVTQYEQYF,TGTGCCAGCAGTGCCTCACTAGCGGTCACCCAGTACGAGCAGTACTTC
few,.,TRBJ2-7,TRBV5-1,CASSSGQINYEQYF,TGCGCCAGCAGCTCAGGACAGATTAACTACGAGCAGTACTTC
.,TRBD2,TRBJ2-3,TRBV11-2,CASSLEAGGLSTQYF,TGTGCCAGCAGCTTAGAAGCGGGGGGGCTGAGTACGCAGTATTTT
.,.,TRBJ1-4,TRBV2,CASSVGRTNEKLFF,TGTGCCAGCAGTGTGGGCAGGACTAATGAAAAACTGTTTTTT
.,.,TRBJ1-6,TRBV7-2,CASSLGAWDSPLHF,TGTGCCAGCAGCTTAGGGGCCTGGGATTCACCCCTCCACTTT
.,.,TRBJ2-5,TRBV18,CASSPMGIQETQYF,TGTGCCAGCTCACCAATGGGCATCCAAGAGACCCAGTACTTC
few,.,TRBJ2-7,TRBV7-8,CASSLYRESYEQYF,TGTGCCAGCAGCCTTTATCGGGAATCCTACGAGCAGTACTTC
few,.,TRBJ2-7,TRBV19,CASSMDSSYEQYF,TGTGCCAGTAGTATGGACAGCTCCTACGAGCAGTACTTC
once,.,TRBJ1-4,TRBV30,CAWSRGLGEKLFF,TGTGCCTGGAGCCGGGGTTTGGGTGAAAAACTGTTTTTT
.,TRBD1,TRBJ2-3,TRBV5-1,CASSLWTGQDTQYF,TGCGCCAGTAGCTTGTGGACAGGGCAAGATACGCAGTATTTT
.,.,TRBJ1-2,TRBV6-1,CAIRPGTRPGYTF,TGTGCCATTCGACCCGGGACTCGACCTGGCTACACCTTC
.,.,TRBJ2-5,TRBV5-1,CASSLGVTDGAQYF,TGCGCCAGCAGCTTGGGGGTGACAGATGGGGCCCAGTACTTC
few,TRBD1,TRBJ1-1,TRBV6-1,CASSAQQGAAIQGAFF,TGTGCCAGCAGTGCGCAACAGGGGGCCGCGATCCAGGGAGCTTTCTTT
.,TRBD1,TRBJ2-7,TRBV6-1,CASSEGLRDRASTSSYEQYF,TGTGCCAGCAGTGAGGGACTTCGGGACAGGGCCTCTACGAGCTCCTACGAGCAGTACTTC
.,.,TRBJ2-7,TRBV27,CASSTPGYEQYF,TGTGCCAGCAGTACCCCAGGCTACGAGCAGTACTTC
once,.,TRBJ1-2,TRBV28,CASSGGAGNYGYTF,TGTGCCAGCAGTGGAGGGGCGGGAAACTATGGCTACACCTTC
.,.,TRBJ2-3,TRBV7-6,CASRLGTGNTDTQYF,TGTGCCAGCAGACTGGGTACGGGGAACACAGATACGCAGTATTTT
.,TRBD1,TRBJ2-1,TRBV7-7,CASSPGQGSYNEQFF,TGTGCCAGCAGCCCAGGACAGGGCTCCTACAATGAGCAGTTCTTC
.,TRBD2,TRBJ2-3,TRBV4-2,CASSQDPSGGSTDTQYF,TGTGCCAGCAGCCAAGACCCTAGCGGGGGGAGCACAGATACGCAGTATTTT
.,.,TRBJ2-7,TRBV7-9,CASSLAGVRYEQYF,TGTGCCAGCAGCTTAGCAGGGGTTAGGTACGAGCAGTACTTC
once,.,TRBJ1-1,TRBV5-1,CASSLGSAGIGEAFF,TGCGCCAGCAGCTTGGGGTCGGCAGGGATCGGTGAAGCTTTCTTT
.,.,TRBJ2-1,TRBV6-5,CASSEWSSFNEQFF,TGTGCCAGCAGTGAATGGAGCTCCTTCAATGAGCAGTTCTTC
few,.,TRBJ2-2,TRBV27,CASRVSLDTGELFF,TGTGCCAGCAGGGTTAGTCTGGACACCGGGGAGCTGTTTTTT
.,.,TRBJ1-6,TRBV27,CASSRRLPHSNSPLHF,TGTGCCAGCAGCCGCCGCTTGCCCCATAGCAACTCACCCCTCCACTTT
few,.,TRBJ1-1,TRBV6-4,CASRTDRLNTEAFF,TGTGCCAGCAGAACGGACAGATTGAACACTGAAGCTTTCTTT
.,TRBD1,TRBJ2-7,TRBV29-1,CSVPGTGPYEQYF,TGCAGCGTCCCCGGGACAGGACCCTACGAGCAGTACTTC
.,.,TRBJ1-2,TRBV5-5,CASSLGVAGNYGYTF,TGTGCCAGCAGTCTTGGGGTCGCGGGTAACTATGGCTACACCTTC
.,TRBD1,TRBJ1-2,TRBV5-6,CASSLGTGGHGYTF,TGTGCCAGCAGCCTAGGGACAGGGGGCCATGGCTACACCTTC
.,TRBD1,TRBJ1-1,TRBV5-1,CASSTQGANTEAFF,TGCGCCAGCAGCACACAGGGGGCGAACACTGAAGCTTTCTTT
.,.,TRBJ1-2,TRBV30,CASTTTGGHYGYTF,TGTGCCTCGACAACAACAGGTGGTCACTATGGCTACACCTTC
few,.,TRBJ1-2,TRBV5-1,CASSLADTPGYGYTF,TGCGCCAGCAGCTTGGCCGATACACCGGGCTATGGCTACACCTTC
.,TRBD1,TRBJ1-2,TRBV25-1,CATRWTGSYYGYTF,TGTGCCACCAGATGGACAGGATCCTACTATGGCTACACCTTC
.,TRBD2,TRBJ2-1,TRBV29-1,CSVKRLAGVHEQFF,TGCAGCGTTAAAAGACTAGCGGGGGTCCATGAGCAGTTCTTC
many,.,TRBJ1-1,TRBV6-1,CASWAGMNTEAFF,TGTGCCAGTTGGGCAGGGATGAACACTGAAGCTTTCTTT
.,.,TRBJ1-1,TRBV10-1,CASSEGQQAFF,TGCGCCAGCAGTGAAGGACAGCAAGCTTTCTTT
.,TRBD1,TRBJ1-1,TRBV29-1,CSATGTGETLAFF,TGCAGCGCCACCGGGACAGGGGAGACGTTAGCTTTCTTT
.,.,TRBJ2-3,TRBV5-1,CASSSSGLRTDTQYF,TGCGCCAGCAGCTCTTCGGGACTCCGCACAGATACGCAGTATTTT
.,.,TRBJ1-1,TRBV11-2,CASSRPGGDNTEAFF,TGTGCCAGCAGCCGCCCTGGTGGAGACAACACTGAAGCTTTCTTT
.,.,TRBJ2-5,TRBV10-1,CASSESGLETAGTQYF,TGCGCCAGCAGTGAGTCCGGGTTGGAAACTGCTGGGACCCAGTACTTC